This entry lists 22 T cell receptor beta chains sequenced from one sample in a study of early T cells in non-severe SARS-CoV-2 infection. TCRdb called the 5' RACE reads again in MiXCR, with one record for every CDR3 protein. The sample has roughly 58,000 distinct CDR3 sequences, around a tenth seen once; the top ten hold about 9.4%. The specimen sequenced was whole blood. All receptors come from an adult who was a healthcare worker with PCR-confirmed SARS-CoV-2 infection or an uninfected control (not recorded which).

The V call is TRBV7-8, the J call TRBJ2-3; D is tentatively TRBD1 or TRBD2 (5 bases each). V was pared by 2 bases and J by 2 bases, with 17 bases between. The CDR3 has 17 amino acids. Germline loops: CDR1 SGHVS, CDR2 FQNEAQ. DNA for the CDR3: TGTGCCAGCAGCTTAACTCTCTCCGGGGCGATCACAGATACGCAGTATTTT. This encodes CASSLTLSGAITDTQYF.

The chain recombines TRBV6-5 with TRBJ2-2; TRBD2 aligns across 12 bases. Trimming removed 5 bases from V and 6 bases from J; junction bases left unmatched: 4. This CDR3 has 15 amino acids. Germline V gene sequence: CDR1 MNHEY, CDR2 SVGAGI. CDR3: CASSGLAGLSGELFF. In DNA, the CDR3 is TGTGCCAGCAGTGGACTAGCGGGACTATCCGGGGAGCTGTTTTTT.

This clonotype came up many times. This sequence joins TRBV6-6 and TRBJ2-3, with 8 bases identical to TRBD1. The CDR3 consists of 14 residues. With V trimmed by 6 bases and J by 2 bases, 4 bases remained unmatched. Germline-derived CDR1 and CDR2 are MNHNY and SVGAGI (reference sequence). Here the CDR3 reads CASRGQATTDTQYF. CDR3 DNA sequence: TGTGCCAGCAGGGGACAGGCCACCACAGATACGCAGTATTTT.

The V and J genes are TRBV12-3 or TRBV12-4 and TRBJ2-7; the D gene could be TRBD1 or TRBD2 (7 bases each). This CDR3 region has 15 residues. V was shortened by 2 bases and J by 2 bases, with 13 bases between the two germline ends. The CDR3 DNA is TGTGCCAGCAGTTTAAGGGCAGGGGGGGCCTACGAGCAGTACTTC. This sequence encodes CASSLRAGGAYEQYF.

The CDR3 sequence is CASSLSKVEAFF. CDR3 sequence (DNA): TGTGCCAGCAGTTTATCCAAAGTGGAAGCTTTCTTT. The chain has TRBV28 and TRBJ1-1; no definite D call. Trimming pared 1 base from V and 8 bases from J, leaving 8 bases between. Per the germline V gene, CDR1 is MDHEN and CDR2 is SYDVKM. The CDR3 totals 12 residues. Complete variable domain (other parts from reference TRBV28 and TRBJ1-1): DVKVTQSSRYLVKRTGEKVFLECVQDMDHENMFWYRQDPGLGLRLIYFSYDVKMKEKGDIPEGYSVSREKKERFSLILESASTNQTSMYLCASSLSKVEAFFGQGTRLTVV.

V is TRBV19 and J is TRBJ2-2; TRBD2 is a possible D gene (6 bases). The V end lost 6 bases, the J end lost 5 bases, and 16 bases lay between the germline ends. The length of the CDR3 is 15 residues. Per the germline V gene, CDR1 is LNHDA and CDR2 is SQIVND (reference sequence). The CDR3 nucleotides are TGTGCCAGTAGAGCTGGCCGGGAGAAAACCGGGGAGCTGTTTTTT. Its protein is CASRAGREKTGELFF.

This clonotype occurred many times. The V call is TRBV20-1, the J call TRBJ2-7, with D possibly matching TRBD1 (6 bases). This CDR3 is built from 15 residues. V lost 6 bases and J lost 3, with 21 bases in between. CDR1 and CDR2 from the germline V gene are DFQATT and SNEGSKA (reference sequence). CDR3 amino acids: CSASPPAGANYEQYF. The CDR3 region has the DNA TGCAGTGCGAGCCCTCCGGCAGGGGCTAACTACGAGCAGTACTTC.

This clonotype was counted between two and nine times. The chain links TRBV3-1 to TRBJ2-7, with D perhaps TRBD2 (6 bases). V was shortened by 0 bases and J by 3 bases, with 9 bases between the two germline ends. The CDR3 is 14 amino acids. Germline V CDR1 and CDR2: LGHDT, YNNKEL (reference sequence). Here the CDR3 reads CASSQDWGDYEQYF. In nucleotides, the CDR3 is TGTGCCAGCAGCCAAGATTGGGGGGACTACGAGCAGTACTTC.

This clonotype was counted many times. The chain recombines TRBV28 with TRBJ2-5; D ambiguous. CDR1 and CDR2 from the germline V gene are MDHEN and SYDVKM. The CDR3 totals 13 residues. V lost 3 bases, J lost 0 bases, and 5 bases lay in between. The CDR3 region is CASSFVYQETQYF. DNA of the CDR3: TGTGCCAGCAGTTTTGTGTACCAAGAGACCCAGTACTTC. Variable domain in full (rest from reference TRBV28 and TRBJ2-5): DVKVTQSSRYLVKRTGEKVFLECVQDMDHENMFWYRQDPGLGLRLIYFSYDVKMKEKGDIPEGYSVSREKKERFSLILESASTNQTSMYLCASSFVYQETQYFGPGTRLLVL.

This clonotype was counted many times. The rearrangement uses TRBV7-9 and TRBJ2-2; a possible D gene is TRBD2 (5 bases). CDR3 length: 13 amino acids. With 3 bases removed from V and 8 bases from J, the gap between germline ends came to 10 bases. Per the germline V gene, CDR1 is SEHNR and CDR2 is FQNEAQ (reference sequence). The DNA of the CDR3 is TGTGCCAGCAGCTTTACATCGGGAGGGGAGCTGTTTTTT. Amino acids: CASSFTSGGELFF. Variable domain in full (rest from reference TRBV7-9 and TRBJ2-2): DTGVSQNPRHKITKRGQNVTFRCDPISEHNRLYWYRQTLGQGPEFLTYFQNEAQLEKSRLLSDRFSAERPKGSFSTLEIQRTEQGDSAMYLCASSFTSGGELFFGEGSRLTVL.

This clonotype was seen a few times. This CDR3 reads CASSLGLAGSTDTQYF. The CDR3, as DNA: TGTGCCAGCAGCTTGGGACTAGCGGGAAGCACAGATACGCAGTATTTT. The V and J genes are TRBV5-4 and TRBJ2-3, with 11 bases matching TRBD2. J was trimmed by 0 bases and V by 0 bases; bases with no gene match: 0. Germline V gives CDR1 SGHNT, CDR2 YYREEE (reference sequence). The CDR3 consists of 16 residues. The entire variable domain, with the rest obtained from reference TRBV5-4 and TRBJ2-3, is as follows: ETGVTQSPTHLIKTRGQQVTLRCSSQSGHNTVSWYQQALGQGPQFIFQYYREEENGRGNFPPRFSGLQFPNYSSELNVNALELDDSALYLCASSLGLAGSTDTQYFGPGTRLTVL.

The chain links TRBV28 to TRBJ2-5; D gene uncertain. Trimming removed 8 bases at V and 5 bases at J, with 15 bases between. Germline CDR1 MDHEN, CDR2 SYDVKM. The CDR3 is 13 residues long. This CDR3 is CASQTSLRETQYF. The DNA for the CDR3 is TGTGCCAGCCAAACTTCCCTACGGGAGACCCAGTACTTC.

This clonotype was picked up a small number of times. The V and J genes are TRBV11-2 and TRBJ2-7; a possible D gene is TRBD1 (5 bases). V lost 4 bases, J lost 4 bases, and 8 bases lay in between. The CDR3 runs 12 residues. Germline V gene sequence: CDR1 SGHAT, CDR2 FQNNGV. This CDR3 reads CASSSQGYEQYF. CDR3 DNA sequence: TGTGCCAGCAGCTCCCAGGGTTACGAGCAGTACTTC.

This clonotype was observed many times. This rearrangement joins TRBV27 to TRBJ2-4; D unclear. The V end lost 5 bases, the J end lost 6 bases, and 17 bases lay between the germline ends. The germline V gene encodes CDR1 MNHEY and CDR2 SMNVEV (reference sequence). This CDR3 has 15 amino acids. The CDR3 DNA follows: TGTGCCAGCAGTGTCGGAAGTGTCCCCAGAAACATTCAGTACTTC. Its translation: CASSVGSVPRNIQYF.

This clonotype showed up many times. The chain's CDR3 is CASSLTGLPLHF. Here the CDR3 DNA reads TGTGCCAGCAGCTTGACAGGATTACCCCTCCACTTT. The V and J genes are TRBV7-3 and TRBJ1-6; a possible D gene is TRBD1 (6 bases). Trimming took off 3 bases at V and 12 bases at J, with 9 bases between the two ends. This CDR3 contains 12 residues. Germline CDR1 and CDR2: SGHTA and FQGTGA.

The table lists this clonotype with many counts. The rearrangement uses TRBV10-3 and TRBJ2-1, with D tentatively TRBD1 (6 bases). This CDR3 has 14 amino acids. Trimming pared 4 bases from V and 6 bases from J, leaving 13 bases between. Germline V CDR1 and CDR2: ENHRY, SYGVKD. The CDR3 bases are TGTGCCATCAGTGTTAAGGACAGTTCCAATGAGCAGTTCTTC. It specifies CAISVKDSSNEQFF.

This clonotype came up many times. The chain is built from TRBV7-9 and TRBJ1-2; D might be TRBD1 (6 bases). Trimming removed 4 bases at V and 2 bases at J, with 14 bases between. Looked up from germline, CDR1 is SEHNR and CDR2 is FQNEAQ (reference sequence). The length of the CDR3 is 15 residues. Here the CDR3 reads CASSSVNRENYGYTF. The CDR3 region has the DNA TGTGCCAGCAGCTCGGTGAACAGGGAAAACTATGGCTACACCTTC.

Points on this clonotype: Just one base apart from a much larger clone, this may be a read error. V and J are TRBV3-1 and TRBJ2-7; D perhaps matches TRBD2 (6 bases). Germline-derived CDR1 and CDR2 are LGHDT and YNNKEL (reference sequence). CDR3 length: 15 amino acids. Here the CDR3 DNA reads TGTGACAGCAGCCAGGGACTTTCGAGCTCCTACGAGCAGTACTTC. This gives the protein CDSSQGLSSSYEQYF.

This clonotype was seen ten or more times. This sequence joins TRBV3-1 and TRBJ2-3; maybe TRBD2 (6 bases). From germline, CDR1 is LGHDT and CDR2 YNNKEL (reference sequence). Trimming cost V 0 bases and J 2 bases, with 12 bases left between them. CDR3 size: 16 residues. CDR3 in amino acids: CASSQEVEGPTDTQYF. The DNA for the CDR3 is TGTGCCAGCAGCCAAGAGGTGGAGGGGCCCACAGATACGCAGTATTTT.

This clonotype has just a few counts. The chain has TRBV6-1 and TRBJ1-3; D unresolved. Germline CDR1 is MNHNS and CDR2 is SASEGT. The V end was cut by 7 bases, the J end by 0 bases, with 7 bases between. The CDR3 runs to 13 residues. CDR3 nucleotides: TGTGCCAGCAAAGTGAGCTCTGGAAACACCATATATTTT. Protein sequence: CASKVSSGNTIYF.

A few counts support this clonotype. The CDR3 region has the DNA TGTGCCAGCAGGGAGACAGGGGTGCTACTCTATGGCTACACCTTC. Its translation: CASRETGVLLYGYTF. The chain employs TRBV6-1 and TRBJ1-2, with 8 bases lining up with TRBD1. The V gene's germline CDR1 is MNHNS and CDR2 SASEGT. The CDR3 contains 15 residues. J was trimmed by 4 bases and V by 6 bases; bases with no gene match: 10.

The chain combines TRBV7-9 with TRBJ1-1; D gene ambiguous. Germline CDR1 and CDR2: SEHNR and FQNEAQ (reference sequence). This CDR3 is built from 13 residues. V lost 1 base and J 0 bases, leaving 3 bases between the germline ends. DNA for the CDR3: TGTGCCAGCAGCTTAGACATGAACACTGAAGCTTTCTTT. Translation gives CASSLDMNTEAFF.